The next 20 T cell receptor beta chains were all read from a single sample in a study of regulatory T cells in long-lasting Graves disease. According to the study, TCR beta libraries were built with iRepertoire HTBI primers and CDR3-region Arm-PCR. One entry per CDR3 protein results from TCRdb running MiXCR on the multiplex PCR reads. The repertoire has hundreds of thousands of distinct CDR3 sequences, 13% of them found once; the top ten carry about 10%. Time point specified: newly diagnosed GD, antithyroid drugs for less than 3 months. Extracted PBMC RNA gave rise to the TCR library. The data were also submitted as part of a second study, on T cells in Graves' hyperthyroidism and ophthalmopathy.

Sequenced material: peripheral blood mononuclear cells (PBMCs), taken at new diagnosis, from a patient treated with antithyroid drugs. Every receptor here comes from a man under 40 with Graves disease.

This clonotype is labeled as medium-sized (0.01 to 0.1%). The junction shows a germline mismatch at one end, possibly a read error. This chain uses TRBV12-3 or TRBV12-4 with TRBJ2-6; a weak D match, TRBD1 (5 bases). The CDR3 spans 17 residues. CDR3 DNA sequence: TGTGCCAGCAGCTTAGAAGGGGTTGGCTATGGGGCCAACGTCCTGACTTTC. It is translated as CASSLEGVGYGANVLTF.

The sample holds many counts of this clonotype. The J gene is TRBJ2-3, the V gene TRBV30, with 8 bases fitting TRBD2. V trimming: 5 bases; J trimming: 2 bases; junction bases outside the gene matches: 6. Germline loops: CDR1 GTSNPN, CDR2 SVGIG (reference sequence). This CDR3 region has 14 residues. The CDR3 coding sequence is TGTGCCTGGTCAGCGGGGGTTTTCACAGATACGCAGTATTTT. It encodes CAWSAGVFTDTQYF.

This clonotype has only a few counts. V and J are TRBV7-8 and TRBJ1-4; D is unresolved. The CDR3 length is 14 residues. Between the trimmed V and J ends, which lost 3 bases and 0 bases, there was a span of 5 bases. Looked up from germline, CDR1 is SGHVS and CDR2 is FQNEAQ. The CDR3 bases are TGTGCCAGCAGCTTGACCACAACTAATGAAAAACTGTTTTTT. It specifies CASSLTTTNEKLFF.

This clonotype was counted a few times. The chain employs TRBV9 and TRBJ2-3; 9 bases are shared with TRBD2. Per germline, CDR1 SGDLS and CDR2 YYNGEE. After removal of 0 bases from V and 6 bases from J, the junction contained 8 bases not matched to a gene. The CDR3 spans 16 residues. CDR3 in amino acids: CASSVVIAGETDTQYF. DNA of the CDR3: TGTGCCAGCAGCGTAGTGATAGCGGGAGAGACGGATACGCAGTATTTT.

This clonotype was seen at least ten times. The chain links TRBV6-1 to TRBJ1-4; a weak D match, TRBD1 (6 bases). The CDR3 extends over 13 amino acids. The germline V gene encodes CDR1 MNHNS and CDR2 SASEGT. V lost 5 bases and J 16 bases, leaving 20 bases between the germline ends. The CDR3 loop is CASSPGGALVPFF. The CDR3 nucleotides read TGTGCCAGCAGTCCTGGGGGGGCGCTTGTGCCGTTTTTT.

This clonotype was seen repeatedly, ten times or more. The V and J genes are TRBV20-1 and TRBJ2-1, with 14 bases aligning to TRBD2. Per germline, CDR1 DFQATT and CDR2 SNEGSKA (reference sequence). J was trimmed by 7 bases and V by 6 bases; bases with no gene match: 8. This CDR3 has 15 residues. CDR3 region: CSARRTSGRPNEQFF. The CDR3 DNA is TGCAGTGCCCGTCGGACTAGCGGGAGGCCTAATGAGCAGTTCTTC.

There are a few counts of this clonotype. The chain uses TRBV7-9 and TRBJ2-2; 9 bases are a match to TRBD1. Trimming removed 4 bases from V and 3 bases from J; junction bases left unmatched: 3. There are 15 residues in the CDR3. The germline V gene has CDR1 SEHNR and CDR2 FQNEAQ (reference sequence). CDR3 coding DNA: TGTGCCAGCAGCTCCGGGACAGGGTACACCGGGGAGCTGTTTTTT. This translates into CASSSGTGYTGELFF.

This clonotype was observed many times. The chain combines TRBV12-3 or TRBV12-4 with TRBJ2-2, with a possible D match to TRBD2 (6 bases). Trimming took off 3 bases at V and 1 base at J, with 12 bases between the two ends. The CDR3 is 16 amino acids. This chain's CDR3 is CASSFLGRGNTGELFF. CDR3 in DNA: TGTGCCAGCAGTTTTCTAGGGCGGGGGAACACCGGGGAGCTGTTTTTT.

This clonotype was seen only once. The rearrangement links TRBV6-2 or TRBV6-3 to TRBJ2-3; 9 nucleotides match TRBD1. The germline gives CDR1 MNHEY, CDR2 SVGEGT. Trimming removed 5 bases from V and 2 bases from J; junction bases left unmatched: 11. The CDR3 runs 17 residues. The CDR3 loop reads CASSETGGVPLTDTQYF. The CDR3, as DNA: TGTGCCAGCAGTGAAACAGGGGGCGTACCACTCACAGATACGCAGTATTTT.

This clonotype was seen many times. The CDR3 reads CASTRKAASGGEQYF. The CDR3 nucleotides are TGTGCCAGCACCCGCAAAGCGGCTAGCGGTGGCGAGCAGTACTTC. The V and J genes are TRBV27 and TRBJ2-7, with 7 bases aligning to TRBD2. This CDR3 contains 15 residues. The germline V gene encodes CDR1 MNHEY and CDR2 SMNVEV (reference sequence). The V gene end was trimmed by 7 bases and the J gene end by 6 bases; junction bases not matched to a gene: 15.

This clonotype was picked up many times. The chain uses TRBV25-1 and TRBJ2-1, with TRBD2 identical over 9 bases. This CDR3 region has 14 residues. Germline values: CDR1 MGHDK, CDR2 SYGVNS. J was trimmed by 8 bases and V by 5 bases; bases with no gene match: 7. CDR3 DNA sequence: TGTGCCAGCAGTAACTTAGCGGGAGAATATGAGCAGTTCTTC. It encodes CASSNLAGEYEQFF.

In its sample, this clonotype was seen many times. The gene calls are TRBV18 and TRBJ2-5; no definite D call. Judging by the DNA end, TRBJ2-1 fits better; the J call may be wrong. CDR3 length: 14 amino acids. The germline V gene encodes CDR1 KGHSH and CDR2 LQKENI. CDR3 loop: CASSLLGGLNEQFF. Written as DNA, the CDR3 is TGTGCCAGCTCGCTTCTTGGTGGGCTCAATGAGCAGTTCTTC.

The rearrangement joins TRBV25-1 to TRBJ1-6, with 7 bases aligning to TRBD1. Germline V gene data show CDR1 as MGHDK and CDR2 as SYGVNS. The CDR3 covers 15 residues. The ends lost 3 bases at V and 6 bases at J; junction bases unmatched: 5. CDR3 DNA sequence: TGTGCCAGCAGTGAGTACAGGGGCGGTAATTCACCCCTCCACTTT. This codes for CASSEYRGGNSPLHF.

With regard to this clonotype: With a much larger clone just one base away, this may be a read error. The gene calls are TRBV6-9 and TRBJ1-2; the D is unclear. The germline V gene encodes CDR1 MNHGY and CDR2 SVAAGI. The CDR3 runs to 14 residues. CDR3 in amino acids: CASSYSTAAGGFTF. CDR3 bases: TGTGCCAGCAGTTACAGCACAGCGGCGGGCGGCTTCACCTTC.

This clonotype was seen many times. V is TRBV9 and J is TRBJ2-7; D remains ambiguous. V lost 0 bases to trimming and J lost 2 bases, with 9 bases between them. The germline V gene encodes CDR1 SGDLS and CDR2 YYNGEE. The CDR3 spans 14 residues. DNA of the CDR3: TGTGCCAGCAGCGTAGAACCGGCTCCCTACGAGCAGTACTTC. It specifies CASSVEPAPYEQYF.

This chain connects TRBV18 to TRBJ1-1; tentatively, D is TRBD1 (5 bases). Per germline, CDR1 KGHSH and CDR2 LQKENI. The CDR3 covers 16 residues. Trimming removed 2 bases from V and 0 bases from J, with 13 bases in between. The CDR3 loop reads CASSPEGRYMNTEAFF. CDR3 nucleotides: TGTGCCAGCTCACCAGAGGGGAGATACATGAACACTGAAGCTTTCTTT.

With respect to this clonotype: A much more abundant neighbour one base away suggests this may be a read error. This CDR3 is missing its conserved last phenylalanine or tryptophan, likely due to a read error. The genes are TRBV20-1 and TRBJ2-7; 10 nucleotides line up with TRBD2. Trimming cost V 0 bases and J 5 bases; bases outside gene matches: 10. The germline V gene has CDR1 DFQATT and CDR2 SNEGSKA (reference sequence). The CDR3 has 16 amino acids. The CDR3 nucleotides read TGCAGTGCTAGAGATCCCGCTAGCGGGAGCCCCCACGAGCAGTACTCC. Translated, it gives CSARDPASGSPHEQYS.

V and J are TRBV7-8 and TRBJ2-7; 9 positions match TRBD2. In germline, CDR1 is SGHVS, CDR2 FQNEAQ. The junction had 7 bases not matched to a gene; V was cut back by 7 bases and J by 0 bases. This CDR3 comprises 15 residues. The CDR3 here is CASTLRTSDSYEQYF. The CDR3 bases are TGTGCCAGCACCCTCCGGACTAGCGACTCCTACGAGCAGTACTTC. Variable domain in full (rest from reference TRBV7-8 and TRBJ2-7): GAGVSQSPRYKVAKRGQDVALRCDPISGHVSLFWYQQALGQGPEFLTYFQNEAQLDKSGLPSDRFFAERPEGSVSTLKIQRTQQEDSAVYLCASTLRTSDSYEQYFGPGTRLTVT.

This clonotype was detected many times. The chain employs TRBV20-1 and TRBJ2-3, with 12 positions matching TRBD2. The CDR3 extends over 15 amino acids. In germline, CDR1 is DFQATT, CDR2 SNEGSKA (reference sequence). The V gene end was trimmed by 6 bases and the J gene end by 1 base; junction bases not matched to a gene: 5. The CDR3 nucleotides read TGCAGTGCCGACGGACTAGCGGGGCGCACAGATACGCAGTATTTT. This translates into CSADGLAGRTDTQYF.

The rearrangement links TRBV20-1 to TRBJ2-3, with 8 positions matching TRBD2. Germline V lookup: CDR1 DFQATT, CDR2 SNEGSKA (reference sequence). Losses at the gene ends were 5 bases for V and 0 bases for J; bases not matched to a gene: 4. The CDR3 has 14 amino acids. The CDR3 bases are TGCAGTGCTCAGCGGGAGTCTAGCACAGATACGCAGTATTTT. This codes for CSAQRESSTDTQYF.